This T cell receptor beta chain was recovered during a study of shared clonotypes between healthy human individuals. Data came from immunoSEQ multiplex PCR; TCRdb stores just in-frame clones and leaves some out. The profile shows about 2.3 million clones, around 93% of them singletons. Germline CDR1 and CDR2: MDHEN and SYDVKM. Trimming removed 6 bases at V and 4 bases at J, with 21 bases between. This CDR3 contains 16 residues. The receptor's source is a man younger than 30 in good health. Some clones in this sample may be carry-over from other donors' samples. The chain employs TRBV28 and TRBJ1-2, with D perhaps matching TRBD1 (5 bases). The sequenced sample was naive CD4+ T cells from PBMCs. Specified subset: CD45RA+ positively selected. The CDR3 is CASSREKWWTPYGYTF. The CDR3 DNA reads as TGTGCCAGCAGCCGAGAGAAATGGTGGACACCCTATGGCTACACCTTC.